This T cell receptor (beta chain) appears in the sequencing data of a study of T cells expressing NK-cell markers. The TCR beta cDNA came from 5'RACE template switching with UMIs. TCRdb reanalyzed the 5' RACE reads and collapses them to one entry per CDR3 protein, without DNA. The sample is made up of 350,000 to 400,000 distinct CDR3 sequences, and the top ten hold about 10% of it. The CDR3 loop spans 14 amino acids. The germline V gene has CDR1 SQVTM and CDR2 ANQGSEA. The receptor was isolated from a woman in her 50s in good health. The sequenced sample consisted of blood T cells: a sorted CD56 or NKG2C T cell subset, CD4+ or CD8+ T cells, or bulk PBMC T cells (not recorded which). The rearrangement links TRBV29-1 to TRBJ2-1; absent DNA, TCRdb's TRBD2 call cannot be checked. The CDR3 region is CSVGRAGTPHEQFF.